This T cell receptor (beta chain) was identified in a study of response to subunit inactivated influenza vaccine. Broader study findings: Researchers suggested that each seasonal influenza vaccination recruits few new T cells.

As for this clonotype: What it binds is unknown.

TCRdb fed the RT-PCR reads into MiXCR, producing one record per CDR3 protein. Here the sample spans about 610,000 distinct CDR3 sequences, about 14% being singletons. Germline-derived CDR1 and CDR2 are KGHDR and SFDVKD. Trimming removed 7 bases from V and 5 bases from J, with 16 bases in between. The CDR3 extends over 15 amino acids. The receptor was isolated from a man aged 45 to 65 who received an inactivated influenza vaccine. This material consisted of PBMCs from blood, taken roughly 12 days after vaccination. J is TRBJ2-2 and V is TRBV24-1; TRBD1 might be the D (5 bases). The CDR3 region is CATRERGAGTGELFF. The CDR3 region has the DNA TGTGCCACCAGAGAAAGGGGCGCCGGAACCGGGGAGCTGTTTTTT.